Listed here are 2 T cell receptor beta chains from one sample, sequenced in a study of T cell repertoires in cytomegalovirus infection (dated by TCRdb to the late 2010s). The listed sequencing device is Illumina HiSeq 1500. The raw public data were reprocessed by TCRdb itself: fastp quality trimming at Q25, MiXCR clonotype calling, in-frame beta chains only. A single entry per CDR3 protein holds the most common genes and DNA from its merged rows. The sample yields just over 150,000 distinct CDR3 sequences; roughly a quarter were counted once. The ten largest clones represent around 9.9% of the sample. The specimen sequenced was PBMCs. The receptor source for this set is a human donor in good health (CMV status not recorded). Some clones in this sample may be carry-over from other donors' samples.

This clonotype was counted between two and nine times. The chain recombines TRBV7-8 with TRBJ2-2; TRBD2 might be the D (6 bases). CDR1 is SGHVS and CDR2 is FQNEAQ in the germline V gene. The CDR3 consists of 15 residues. V lost 3 bases, J lost 4 bases, and 12 bases lay in between. The CDR3 DNA reads TGTGCCAGCAGCTTTGGGCGGAGGGGCACCGGGGAGCTGTTTTTT. Amino acid sequence: CASSFGRRGTGELFF.

Ten or more counts support this clonotype. The chain joins TRBV7-2 to TRBJ2-5, with TRBD1 matching 9 bases. Unmatched junction bases numbered 10, after V lost 6 bases and J lost 5 bases. This CDR3 has 15 residues. Looked up from germline, CDR1 is SGHTA and CDR2 is FQGNSA. This CDR3 reads CASRSGTGTWETQYF. The CDR3 bases are TGTGCCAGCAGATCCGGGACAGGGACGTGGGAGACCCAGTACTTC.